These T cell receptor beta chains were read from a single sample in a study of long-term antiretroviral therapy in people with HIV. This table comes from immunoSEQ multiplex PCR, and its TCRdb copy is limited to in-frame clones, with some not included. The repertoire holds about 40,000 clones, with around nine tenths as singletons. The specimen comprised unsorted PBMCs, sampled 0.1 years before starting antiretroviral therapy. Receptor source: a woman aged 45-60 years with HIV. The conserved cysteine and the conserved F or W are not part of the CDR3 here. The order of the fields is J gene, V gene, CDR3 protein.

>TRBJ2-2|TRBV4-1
ASSQGRQTGGELF
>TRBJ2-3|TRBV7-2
ASRLMVWGNTDTQY
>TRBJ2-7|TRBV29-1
SVEGDAAVLSSYEQY
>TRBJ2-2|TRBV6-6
ASGDRVTGELF
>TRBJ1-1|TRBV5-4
ASSLDGRSEAF
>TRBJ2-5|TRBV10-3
AISESIETQY
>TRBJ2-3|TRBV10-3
AISEGTETQY
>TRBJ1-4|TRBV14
ASGEQGRIEKLF
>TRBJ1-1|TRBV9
ASSVLSTGNTEAF
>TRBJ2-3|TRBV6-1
ASIGSTDTQY
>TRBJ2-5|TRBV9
ASSGGGTSAGETQY
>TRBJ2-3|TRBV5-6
AVSSSGASDTQY
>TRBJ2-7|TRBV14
ASSQGMGGLSSYEQY
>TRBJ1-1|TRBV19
ASSNQIGNTEAF
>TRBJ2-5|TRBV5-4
ASSLGGGPRETQY
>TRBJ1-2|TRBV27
ASSGGAYGYT
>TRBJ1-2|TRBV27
ASSRTQGAWDYGYT
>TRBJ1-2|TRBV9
ASSGQGAVIGYT
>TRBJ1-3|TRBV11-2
ASSLVEGSSGNTIY
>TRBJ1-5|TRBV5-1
ASSLDGTDPRQPQH
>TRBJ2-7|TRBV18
ASSPSVGRGAYEQY
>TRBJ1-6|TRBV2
ASSEGGLLFNSPLH
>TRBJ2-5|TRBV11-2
ASSFGETQY
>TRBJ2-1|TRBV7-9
ASSLAGTLGNEQF
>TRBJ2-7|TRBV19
ASRDRGSPSYEQY
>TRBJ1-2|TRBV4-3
ASSQDLSVTGNYGYT
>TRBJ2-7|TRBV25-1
ASSDRGRYEQY
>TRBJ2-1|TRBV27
ATQRGSSYNEQF
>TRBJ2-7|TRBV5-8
ASSSRRRQWY
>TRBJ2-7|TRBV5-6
ASSFETGPYEQY
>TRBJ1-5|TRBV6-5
ASSLRVDQPQH
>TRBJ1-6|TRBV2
ASSEQGGNNSPLH
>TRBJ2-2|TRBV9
ASSVVVGGELF
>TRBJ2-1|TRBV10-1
ASSGETRGEQF
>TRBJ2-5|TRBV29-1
SVVRVTGETQY
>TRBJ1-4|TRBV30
AWRGKSGTRNEKLF
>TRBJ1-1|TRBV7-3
ASSLQENTEAF
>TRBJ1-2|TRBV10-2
ASSESPNYGYT
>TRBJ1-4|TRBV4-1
ASEPGTARGVNEKLF
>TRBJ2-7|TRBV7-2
ASSQRVTYEQY